This passage covers 5 T cell receptor beta chains from one sample sequenced in a study of blood T cells in healthy people across ages. A second PCR of 7 to 11 cycles used a sample-barcoded 5' primer and a J-beta primer mix. TCRdb analysed the 5' RACE reads with MiXCR anew, one entry per CDR3 protein. Of 1.5 million to 2 million distinct CDR3 sequences listed, 49% are singletons. Sequencing input: blood. The origin of the receptors is a woman between 35 and 50 years old in good health.

V is TRBV2 and J is TRBJ2-7; 7 bases agree with TRBD2. The CDR3 is made up of 16 amino acids. Germline loops: CDR1 SNHLY, CDR2 FYNNEI. Losses at the gene ends were 6 bases for V and 0 bases for J; bases not matched to a gene: 11. CDR3 region: CASRLAGDSSSYEQYF. As DNA, the CDR3 is TGTGCCAGCAGGCTTGCGGGGGACTCTAGCTCCTACGAGCAGTACTTC.

This clonotype was found a few times. This chain uses TRBV4-3 with TRBJ2-4, with 9 bases fitting TRBD1. This CDR3 contains 17 residues. Trimming at V came to 3 bases and at J to 6 bases, leaving 12 bases not matched to a gene. Germline loops: CDR1 LGHNA, CDR2 YSLEER. The CDR3 coding sequence is TGCGCCAGCAGCCATGAGTTGACCGGGACAGGGCGAAACATTCAGTACTTC. As protein: CASSHELTGTGRNIQYF.

The chain recombines TRBV25-1 with TRBJ2-3; TRBD1 might be the D (6 bases). The CDR3 runs to 14 residues. Trimming shortened V by 4 bases and J by 4 bases, and 12 bases separated the two germline ends. Looked up from germline, CDR1 is MGHDK and CDR2 is SYGVNS. The CDR3 protein is CASSVLGASDTQYF. The CDR3 region has the DNA TGTGCCAGCAGTGTACTGGGGGCCTCAGATACGCAGTATTTT.

The rearrangement joins TRBV2 to TRBJ2-5; the match to TRBD2 covers 12 bases. There are 15 residues in the CDR3. After removal of 7 bases from V and 1 base from J, the junction contained 4 bases not matched to a gene. CDR1 SNHLY and CDR2 FYNNEI come from the germline V gene. CDR3 DNA: TGTGCCAGCACCACTAGCGGGGGGCCCCAAGAGACCCAGTACTTC. This gives the protein CASTTSGGPQETQYF.

J is TRBJ2-5 and V is TRBV24-1; 10 nucleotides line up with TRBD2. J was trimmed by 4 bases and V by 4 bases; bases with no gene match: 5. CDR1 is KGHDR and CDR2 is SFDVKD in the germline V gene. The CDR3 is 15 amino acids. The CDR3 loop reads CATSDPGLAAETQYF. The DNA of the CDR3 is TGTGCCACCAGTGACCCTGGACTAGCGGCAGAGACCCAGTACTTC.